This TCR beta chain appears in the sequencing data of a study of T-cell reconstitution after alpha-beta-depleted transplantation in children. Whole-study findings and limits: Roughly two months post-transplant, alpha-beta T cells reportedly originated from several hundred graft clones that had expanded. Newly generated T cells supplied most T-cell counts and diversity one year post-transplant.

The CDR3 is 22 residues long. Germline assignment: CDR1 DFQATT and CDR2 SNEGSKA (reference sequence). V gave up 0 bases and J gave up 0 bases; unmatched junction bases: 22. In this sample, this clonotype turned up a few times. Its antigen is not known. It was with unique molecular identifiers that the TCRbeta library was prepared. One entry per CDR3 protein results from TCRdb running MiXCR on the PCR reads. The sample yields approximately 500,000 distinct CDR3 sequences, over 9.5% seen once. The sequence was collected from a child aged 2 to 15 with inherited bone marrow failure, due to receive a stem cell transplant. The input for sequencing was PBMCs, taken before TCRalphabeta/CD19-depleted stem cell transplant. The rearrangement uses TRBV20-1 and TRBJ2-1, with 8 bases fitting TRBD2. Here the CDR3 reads CSARDRSREGPTPLSSYNEQFF. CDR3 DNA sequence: TGCAGTGCTAGAGACAGGTCTCGGGAGGGCCCTACCCCCCTTAGCTCCTACAATGAGCAGTTCTTC.